Listed below are T cell receptor beta chains from one sample, sequenced in a study of identical twins. One entry per CDR3 protein, called by TCRdb with MiXCR from the 5' RACE reads. The sample has under 1 million distinct CDR3 sequences, more than 9% seen once. These same records also appear under a second study, on yellow fever vaccine responses in identical twins.

The material sequenced was PBMCs. These receptors originate from a woman aged 18 to 35 in good health. CDR3s include the opening cysteine and the closing phenylalanine or tryptophan. Each record gives: D gene, V gene, clone size, J gene, CDR3 protein, CDR3 DNA. D genes are given only for firm matches. Clone sizes are given selectively: once, few, many, or a class where the clone is expanded.

d_call: .
v_call: TRBV24-1
clone_size: .
j_call: TRBJ2-5
cdr3_aa: CATSDRDSQETQYF
cdr3_nt: TGTGCCACCAGTGATCGGGACTCCCAAGAGACCCAGTACTTC

d_call: .
v_call: TRBV6-5
clone_size: once
j_call: TRBJ2-4
cdr3_aa: CASSYVRGLAKNIQYF
cdr3_nt: TGTGCCAGCAGTTACGTAAGAGGACTAGCCAAAAACATTCAGTACTTC

d_call: .
v_call: TRBV18
clone_size: .
j_call: TRBJ1-4
cdr3_aa: CASSRYRVSTNEKLFF
cdr3_nt: TGTGCCAGCTCACGCTACAGGGTATCAACTAATGAAAAACTGTTTTTT

d_call: .
v_call: TRBV27
clone_size: few
j_call: TRBJ2-1
cdr3_aa: CASSSPGFEQFF
cdr3_nt: TGTGCCAGCAGTTCCCCAGGATTTGAGCAGTTCTTC

d_call: TRBD2
v_call: TRBV18
clone_size: few
j_call: TRBJ2-1
cdr3_aa: CASSPVTSAHNEQFF
cdr3_nt: TGTGCCAGCTCACCGGTCACTAGCGCACACAATGAGCAGTTCTTC

d_call: .
v_call: TRBV7-9
clone_size: few
j_call: TRBJ1-2
cdr3_aa: CASSPEGLSSGGYTF
cdr3_nt: TGTGCCAGCAGCCCCGAAGGCCTAAGTTCCGGAGGCTACACCTTC

d_call: TRBD2
v_call: TRBV5-1
clone_size: many
j_call: TRBJ2-1
cdr3_aa: CASSLLLAGVNNEQFF
cdr3_nt: TGCGCCAGCAGCTTGCTACTAGCGGGAGTCAACAATGAGCAGTTCTTC

d_call: TRBD2
v_call: TRBV7-6
clone_size: few
j_call: TRBJ2-2
cdr3_aa: CASSLNLRSGSVTGELFF
cdr3_nt: TGTGCCAGCAGCCTAAACCTGCGGAGCGGGAGCGTCACCGGGGAGCTGTTTTTT

d_call: TRBD2
v_call: TRBV4-1
clone_size: .
j_call: TRBJ2-1
cdr3_aa: CASSLTSGGLRTDEQFF
cdr3_nt: TGCGCCAGCAGCCTGACTAGCGGGGGCCTGCGGACGGATGAGCAGTTCTTC

d_call: .
v_call: TRBV12-3/TRBV12-4
clone_size: few
j_call: TRBJ2-1
cdr3_aa: CASSLATGASSYNEQFF
cdr3_nt: TGTGCCAGCAGTTTAGCGACGGGAGCTAGCTCCTACAATGAGCAGTTCTTC

d_call: TRBD1
v_call: TRBV27
clone_size: .
j_call: TRBJ2-7
cdr3_aa: CASLGQGGNEQYF
cdr3_nt: TGTGCCAGCTTGGGACAGGGAGGCAACGAGCAGTACTTC

d_call: .
v_call: TRBV13
clone_size: few
j_call: TRBJ2-5
cdr3_aa: CASSIEEDGGETQYF
cdr3_nt: TGTGCCAGCAGCATCGAGGAGGATGGGGGAGAGACCCAGTACTTC

d_call: .
v_call: TRBV2
clone_size: .
j_call: TRBJ2-3
cdr3_aa: CASSAFVLDTQYF
cdr3_nt: TGTGCCAGCAGCGCGTTTGTCCTAGATACGCAGTATTTT

d_call: .
v_call: TRBV15
clone_size: .
j_call: TRBJ2-3
cdr3_aa: CATSRRAGGPTDTQYF
cdr3_nt: TGTGCCACCAGCAGAAGGGCAGGGGGGCCCACAGATACGCAGTATTTT

d_call: .
v_call: TRBV9
clone_size: few
j_call: TRBJ1-5
cdr3_aa: CASHGADNQPQHF
cdr3_nt: TGTGCCAGCCATGGGGCGGACAATCAGCCCCAGCATTTT

d_call: TRBD2
v_call: TRBV3-1
clone_size: .
j_call: TRBJ2-1
cdr3_aa: CASSRIEVAGGYNEQFF
cdr3_nt: TGTGCCAGCAGCCGAATAGAAGTAGCGGGAGGGTACAATGAGCAGTTCTTC

d_call: TRBD1
v_call: TRBV3-1
clone_size: .
j_call: TRBJ1-1
cdr3_aa: CASSQSDRVIPEAFF
cdr3_nt: TGTGCCAGCAGCCAGTCGGACAGGGTAATCCCTGAAGCTTTCTTT

d_call: TRBD1
v_call: TRBV11-3
clone_size: few
j_call: TRBJ1-1
cdr3_aa: CASSIGQGRTEAFF
cdr3_nt: TGTGCCAGCAGCATTGGACAGGGTAGGACTGAAGCTTTCTTT

d_call: .
v_call: TRBV27
clone_size: .
j_call: TRBJ2-5
cdr3_aa: CASSLSDGVQETQYF
cdr3_nt: TGTGCCAGCAGTTTATCTGACGGGGTTCAAGAGACCCAGTACTTC

d_call: TRBD1
v_call: TRBV7-9
clone_size: few
j_call: TRBJ2-2
cdr3_aa: CASSDGQGPSTGELFF
cdr3_nt: TGTGCCAGCAGCGACGGACAGGGCCCGAGCACCGGGGAGCTGTTTTTT

d_call: .
v_call: TRBV7-8
clone_size: .
j_call: TRBJ2-3
cdr3_aa: CASSLIPRRGSSTDTQYF
cdr3_nt: TGTGCCAGCAGCTTGATTCCACGCAGGGGTTCTAGCACAGATACGCAGTATTTT

d_call: .
v_call: TRBV4-1
clone_size: .
j_call: TRBJ2-7
cdr3_aa: CASSQVAGSSYEQYF
cdr3_nt: TGCGCCAGCAGCCAAGTGGCGGGCAGCTCCTACGAGCAGTACTTC

d_call: TRBD1
v_call: TRBV11-2
clone_size: .
j_call: TRBJ2-3
cdr3_aa: CASSGRQGALLSDTQYF
cdr3_nt: TGTGCCAGCAGCGGAAGACAGGGGGCACTGTTATCAGATACGCAGTATTTT

d_call: TRBD2
v_call: TRBV20-1
clone_size: once
j_call: TRBJ2-7
cdr3_aa: CSATGLAGSEQYF
cdr3_nt: TGCAGTGCTACGGGACTAGCGGGCTCCGAGCAGTACTTC

d_call: TRBD2
v_call: TRBV24-1
clone_size: few
j_call: TRBJ2-1
cdr3_aa: CATSERTSGKGEQFF
cdr3_nt: TGTGCCACCAGTGAGAGGACTAGCGGGAAGGGTGAGCAGTTCTTC